The table lists the clone carrying this T cell receptor beta chain with a few counts. This table comes from immunoSEQ multiplex PCR, and its TCRdb copy is limited to in-frame clones, with some not included. The sample lists some 17,000 clones; roughly 80% were seen once. Germline V CDR1 and CDR2: SGHNT, YYREEE (reference sequence). The CDR3 totals 14 residues. Trimming stripped 0 bases from V and 1 base from J, with 8 bases between. This entry is derived from a study of sequential checkpoint blockade in melanoma. Study information: Arm A got nivolumab then ipilimumab; arm B the reverse, 1:1. Maintenance nivolumab came after either treatment sequence.

Documented treatment: randomized to nivolumab then ipilimumab (arm A) or the reverse (arm B). None of the patients previously received DNA-damaging chemotherapy. Live CD3+CD8+ CD19− CD56− cells were sorted from PBMCs. This material consisted of CD8+ T cells sorted from blood (inferred from file names), taken from a patient given nivolumab and ipilimumab in sequence. This clonotype was sampled from a human donor with melanoma. The chain carries TRBV5-4 and TRBJ2-7; no firm D call. For the CDR3, the DNA is TGTGCCAGCAGCTTGGTAGAGACTTCCTACGAGCAGTACTTC. This encodes CASSLVETSYEQYF.